This T cell receptor (beta chain) was identified in a study of lymphopenia after photon versus proton radiotherapy. The method was immunoSEQ multiplex PCR; TCRdb's version includes in-frame clones alone and lacks a portion of them. This sample has roughly 30,000 clones, with 87% found just once. The germline V gene has CDR1 SGHRS and CDR2 YFSETQ. CDR3 length: 14 residues. V lost 6 bases and J 0 bases, leaving 11 bases between the germline ends. The sample consisted of peripheral blood, taken from a patient treated with proton-based radiotherapy. This TCR came from a woman aged 60-75 years with cholangiocarcinoma. Some clones in this sample may be carry-over from other donors' samples. V is TRBV5-1 and J is TRBJ2-3, with D possibly TRBD1 on 5 matching bases. This CDR3 is CASTRAGSTDTQYF. The CDR3 bases are TGCGCCAGCACCCGGGCAGGGAGCACAGATACGCAGTATTTT.